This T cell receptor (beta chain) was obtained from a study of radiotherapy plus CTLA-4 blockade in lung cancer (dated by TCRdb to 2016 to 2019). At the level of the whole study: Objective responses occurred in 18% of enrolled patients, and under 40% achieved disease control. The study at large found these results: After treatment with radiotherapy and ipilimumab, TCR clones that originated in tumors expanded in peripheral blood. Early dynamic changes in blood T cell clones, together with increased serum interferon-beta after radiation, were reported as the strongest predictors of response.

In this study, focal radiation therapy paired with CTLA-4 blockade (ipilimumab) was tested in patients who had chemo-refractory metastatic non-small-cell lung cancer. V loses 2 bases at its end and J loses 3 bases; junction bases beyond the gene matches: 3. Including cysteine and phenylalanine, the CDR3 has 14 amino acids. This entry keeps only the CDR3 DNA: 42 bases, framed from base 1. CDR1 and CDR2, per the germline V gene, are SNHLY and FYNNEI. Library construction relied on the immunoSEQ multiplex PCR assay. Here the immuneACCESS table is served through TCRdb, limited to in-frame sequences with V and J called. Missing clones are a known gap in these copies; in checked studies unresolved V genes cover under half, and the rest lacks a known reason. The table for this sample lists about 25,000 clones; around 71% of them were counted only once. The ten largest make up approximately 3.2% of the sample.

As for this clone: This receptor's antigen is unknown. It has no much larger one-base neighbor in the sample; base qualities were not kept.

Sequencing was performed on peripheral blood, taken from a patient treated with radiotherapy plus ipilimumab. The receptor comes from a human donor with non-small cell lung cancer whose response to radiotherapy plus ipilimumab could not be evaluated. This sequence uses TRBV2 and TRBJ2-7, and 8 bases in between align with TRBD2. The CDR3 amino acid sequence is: CASSERSGSYEQYF. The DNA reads TGTGCCAGCAGTGAACGGAGCGGGAGCTACGAGCAGTACTTC.